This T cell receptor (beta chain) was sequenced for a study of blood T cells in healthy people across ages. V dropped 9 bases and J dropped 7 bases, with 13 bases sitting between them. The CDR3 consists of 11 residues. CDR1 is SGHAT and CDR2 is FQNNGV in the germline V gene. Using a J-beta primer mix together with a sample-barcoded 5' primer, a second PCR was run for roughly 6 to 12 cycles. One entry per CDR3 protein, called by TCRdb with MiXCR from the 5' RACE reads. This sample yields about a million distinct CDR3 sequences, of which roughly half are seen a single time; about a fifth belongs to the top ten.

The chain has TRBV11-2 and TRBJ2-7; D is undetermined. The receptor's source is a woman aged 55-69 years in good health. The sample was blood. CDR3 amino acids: CASTPHHEQYF. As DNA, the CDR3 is TGTGCCAGTACTCCTCACCATGAGCAGTACTTC. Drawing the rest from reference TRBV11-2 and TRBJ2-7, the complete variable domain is EAGVAQSPRYKIIEKRQSVAFWCNPISGHATLYWYQQILGQGPKLLIQFQNNGVVDDSQLPKDRFSAERLKGVDSTLKIQPAKLEDSAVYLCASTPHHEQYFGPGTRLTVT.